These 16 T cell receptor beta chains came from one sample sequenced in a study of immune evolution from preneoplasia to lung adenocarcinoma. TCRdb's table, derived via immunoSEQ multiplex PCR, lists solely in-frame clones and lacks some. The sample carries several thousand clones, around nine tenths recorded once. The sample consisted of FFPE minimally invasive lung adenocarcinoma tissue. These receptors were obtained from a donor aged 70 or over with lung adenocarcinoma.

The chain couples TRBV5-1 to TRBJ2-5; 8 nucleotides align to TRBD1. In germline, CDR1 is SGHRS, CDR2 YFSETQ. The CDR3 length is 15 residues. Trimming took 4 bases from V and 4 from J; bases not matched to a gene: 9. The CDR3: CASSQGAGPAETQYF. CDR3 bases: TGCGCCAGCAGCCAGGGGGCAGGCCCCGCAGAGACCCAGTACTTC.

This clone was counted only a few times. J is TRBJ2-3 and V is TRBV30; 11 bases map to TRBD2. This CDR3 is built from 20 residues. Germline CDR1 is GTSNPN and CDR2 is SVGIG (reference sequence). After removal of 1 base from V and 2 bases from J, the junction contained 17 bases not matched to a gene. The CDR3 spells CAWSGIPSGRSSYYTDTQYF. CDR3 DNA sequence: TGTGCCTGGAGTGGAATCCCTAGCGGGAGGTCGTCCTACTACACAGATACGCAGTATTTT.

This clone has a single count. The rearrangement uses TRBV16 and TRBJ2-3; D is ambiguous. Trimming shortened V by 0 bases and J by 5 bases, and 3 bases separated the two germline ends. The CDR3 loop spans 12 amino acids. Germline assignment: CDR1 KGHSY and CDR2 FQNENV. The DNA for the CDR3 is TGTGCCAGCAGCCAATCGGGAGATACGCAGTATTTT. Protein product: CASSQSGDTQYF.

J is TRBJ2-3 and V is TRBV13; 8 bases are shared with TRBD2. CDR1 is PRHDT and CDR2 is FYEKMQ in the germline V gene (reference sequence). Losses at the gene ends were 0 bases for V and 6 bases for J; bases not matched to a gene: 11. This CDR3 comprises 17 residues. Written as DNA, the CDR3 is TGTGCCAGCAGCTTAGGTGGAGGTAGCGGGATGGCGGATACGCAGTATTTT. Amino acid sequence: CASSLGGGSGMADTQYF. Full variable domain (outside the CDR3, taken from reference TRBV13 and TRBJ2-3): AAGVIQSPRHLIKEKRETATLKCYPIPRHDTVYWYQQGPGQDPQFLISFYEKMQSDKGSIPDRFSAQQFSDYHSELNMSSLELGDSALYFCASSLGGGSGMADTQYFGPGTRLTVL.

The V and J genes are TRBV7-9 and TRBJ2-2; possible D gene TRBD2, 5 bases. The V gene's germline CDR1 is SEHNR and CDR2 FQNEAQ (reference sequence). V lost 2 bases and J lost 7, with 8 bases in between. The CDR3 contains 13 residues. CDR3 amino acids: CASSLTEGGELFF. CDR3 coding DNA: TGTGCCAGCAGCTTAACCGAGGGCGGGGAGCTGTTTTTT. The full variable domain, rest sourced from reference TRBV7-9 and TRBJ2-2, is DTGVSQNPRHKITKRGQNVTFRCDPISEHNRLYWYRQTLGQGPEFLTYFQNEAQLEKSRLLSDRFSAERPKGSFSTLEIQRTEQGDSAMYLCASSLTEGGELFFGEGSRLTVL.

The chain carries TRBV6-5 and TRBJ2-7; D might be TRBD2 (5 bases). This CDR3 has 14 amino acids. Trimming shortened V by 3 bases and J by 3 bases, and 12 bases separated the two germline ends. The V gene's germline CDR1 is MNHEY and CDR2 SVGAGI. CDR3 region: CASSYNEGGYEQYF. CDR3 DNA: TGTGCCAGCAGTTATAATGAGGGCGGCTACGAGCAGTACTTC.

CDR3 sequence reads: CASSLNTEAFF. The CDR3 coding sequence is TGTGCCAGCAGTCTCAACACTGAAGCTTTCTTT. The chain employs TRBV5-6 and TRBJ1-1; D remains ambiguous. V lost 5 bases to trimming and J lost 2 bases, with 4 bases between them. Germline CDR1 is SGHDT and CDR2 is YYEEEE. CDR3 length equals 11 residues.

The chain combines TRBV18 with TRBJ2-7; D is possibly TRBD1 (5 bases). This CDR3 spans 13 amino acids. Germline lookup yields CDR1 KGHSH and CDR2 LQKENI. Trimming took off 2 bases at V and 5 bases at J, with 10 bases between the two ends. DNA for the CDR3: TGTGCCAGCTCACCAGGGGCAAAGGACGAGCAGTACTTC. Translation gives CASSPGAKDEQYF.

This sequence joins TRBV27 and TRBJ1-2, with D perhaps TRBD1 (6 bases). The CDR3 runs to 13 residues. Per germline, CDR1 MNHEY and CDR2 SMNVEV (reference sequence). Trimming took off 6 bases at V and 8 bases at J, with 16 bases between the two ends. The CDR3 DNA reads TGTGCCAGCAGACAGGGTATCGGGAAGGGCTACACCTTC. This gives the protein CASRQGIGKGYTF.

The CDR3 protein is CASSVERGTANTEAFF. The CDR3 coding sequence is TGTGCCAGCAGCGTCGAAAGGGGGACAGCGAACACTGAAGCTTTCTTT. The V gene is TRBV11-2, the J gene TRBJ1-1, with 7 bases aligning to TRBD1. V lost 5 bases, J lost 1 base, and 10 bases stayed unmatched. The CDR3 length is 16 residues. Germline assignment: CDR1 SGHAT and CDR2 FQNNGV.

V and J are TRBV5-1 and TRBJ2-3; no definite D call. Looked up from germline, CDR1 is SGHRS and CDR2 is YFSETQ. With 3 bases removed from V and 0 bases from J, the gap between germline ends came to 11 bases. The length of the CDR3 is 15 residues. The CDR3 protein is CASSSNVASTDTQYF. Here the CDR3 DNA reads TGCGCCAGCAGCTCTAACGTGGCTAGCACAGATACGCAGTATTTT.

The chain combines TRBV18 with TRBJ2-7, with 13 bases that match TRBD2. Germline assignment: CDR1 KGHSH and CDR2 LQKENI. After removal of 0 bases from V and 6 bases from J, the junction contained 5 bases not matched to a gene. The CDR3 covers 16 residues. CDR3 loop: CASSPPGLAGFREQYF. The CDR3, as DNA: TGTGCCAGCTCACCACCGGGACTAGCGGGATTCCGCGAGCAGTACTTC.

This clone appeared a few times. The CDR3 DNA is TGTGCCAGCAGTCCGGGACTAGCATCAGATACGCAGTATTTT. It yields the protein CASSPGLASDTQYF. The chain carries TRBV6-6 and TRBJ2-3; 9 positions agree with TRBD2. Per germline, CDR1 MNHNY and CDR2 SVGAGI (reference sequence). The CDR3 is 14 amino acids. V shed 5 bases, J shed 4 bases, and the junction held 4 bases outside the gene matches.

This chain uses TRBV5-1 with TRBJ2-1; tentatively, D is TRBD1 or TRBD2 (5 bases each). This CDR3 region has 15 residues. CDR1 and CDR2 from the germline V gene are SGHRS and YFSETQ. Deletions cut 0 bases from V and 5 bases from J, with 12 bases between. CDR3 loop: CASSLAPGPNNEQFF. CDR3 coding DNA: TGCGCCAGCAGCTTGGCCCCGGGACCAAACAATGAGCAGTTCTTC.

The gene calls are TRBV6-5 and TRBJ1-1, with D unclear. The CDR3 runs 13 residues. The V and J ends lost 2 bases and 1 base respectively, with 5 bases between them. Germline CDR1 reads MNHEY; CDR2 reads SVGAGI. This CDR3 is CASSYGPNTEAFF. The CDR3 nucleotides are TGTGCCAGCAGTTACGGCCCGAACACTGAAGCTTTCTTT.

This chain's CDR3 is CASNPGVGDTQYF. Written as DNA, the CDR3 is TGTGCCAGCAACCCGGGGGTCGGGGATACGCAGTATTTT. The rearrangement links TRBV9 to TRBJ2-3, with D possibly matching TRBD2 (6 bases). The germline gives CDR1 SGDLS, CDR2 YYNGEE. The CDR3 is 13 amino acids. V was pared by 6 bases and J by 6 bases, with 14 bases between.